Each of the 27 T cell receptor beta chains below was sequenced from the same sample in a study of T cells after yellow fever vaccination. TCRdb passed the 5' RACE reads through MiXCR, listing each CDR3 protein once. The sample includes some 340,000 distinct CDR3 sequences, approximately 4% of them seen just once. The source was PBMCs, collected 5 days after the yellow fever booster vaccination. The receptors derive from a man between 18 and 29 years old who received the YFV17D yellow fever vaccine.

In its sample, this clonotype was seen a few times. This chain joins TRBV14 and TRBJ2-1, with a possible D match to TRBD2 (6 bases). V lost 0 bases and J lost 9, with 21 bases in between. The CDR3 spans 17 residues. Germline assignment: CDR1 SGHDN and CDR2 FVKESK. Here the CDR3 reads CASSQDIGTSRGIEQFF. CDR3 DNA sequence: TGTGCCAGCAGCCAAGATATCGGGACTTCTCGCGGGATTGAGCAGTTCTTC.

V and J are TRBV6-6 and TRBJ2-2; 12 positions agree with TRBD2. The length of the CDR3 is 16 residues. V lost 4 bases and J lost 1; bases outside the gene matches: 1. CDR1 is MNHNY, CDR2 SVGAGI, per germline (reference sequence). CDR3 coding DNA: TGTGCCAGCAGTTCGGGACTAGCGGGGAACACCGGGGAGCTGTTTTTT. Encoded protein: CASSSGLAGNTGELFF.

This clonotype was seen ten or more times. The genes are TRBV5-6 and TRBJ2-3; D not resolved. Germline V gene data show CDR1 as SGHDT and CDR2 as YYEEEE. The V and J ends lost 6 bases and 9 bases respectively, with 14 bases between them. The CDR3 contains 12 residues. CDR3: CASNSRSGTQYF. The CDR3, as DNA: TGTGCCAGCAATTCTCGATCTGGGACGCAGTATTTT.

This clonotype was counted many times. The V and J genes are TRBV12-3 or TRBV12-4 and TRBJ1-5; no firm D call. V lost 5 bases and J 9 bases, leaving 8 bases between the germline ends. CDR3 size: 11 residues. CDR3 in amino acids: CASSGVGPQHF. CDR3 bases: TGTGCCAGCAGTGGGGTGGGGCCCCAGCATTTT.

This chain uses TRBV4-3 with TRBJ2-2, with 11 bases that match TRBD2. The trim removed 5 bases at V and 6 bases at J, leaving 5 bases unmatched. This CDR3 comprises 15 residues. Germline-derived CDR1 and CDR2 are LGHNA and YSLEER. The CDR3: CASSVFSGGAGELFF. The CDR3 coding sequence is TGCGCCAGCAGCGTATTTAGCGGGGGGGCCGGGGAGCTGTTTTTT.

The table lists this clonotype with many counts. CDR3 amino acids: CASSSSPTEGEQYF. The CDR3 DNA sequence: TGCGCCAGCAGCTCAAGCCCGACAGAAGGCGAGCAGTACTTC. This sequence joins TRBV5-1 and TRBJ2-7, with a possible D match to TRBD1 (5 bases). The V gene's germline CDR1 is SGHRS and CDR2 YFSETQ. This CDR3 has 14 residues. The V end was cut by 3 bases, the J end by 6 bases, with 16 bases between.

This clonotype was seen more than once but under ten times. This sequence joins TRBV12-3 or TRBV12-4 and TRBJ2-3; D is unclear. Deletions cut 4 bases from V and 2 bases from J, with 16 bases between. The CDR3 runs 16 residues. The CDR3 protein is CASSSPLGRVTDTQYF. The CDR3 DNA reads TGTGCCAGCAGTTCGCCCCTAGGTCGGGTCACAGATACGCAGTATTTT.

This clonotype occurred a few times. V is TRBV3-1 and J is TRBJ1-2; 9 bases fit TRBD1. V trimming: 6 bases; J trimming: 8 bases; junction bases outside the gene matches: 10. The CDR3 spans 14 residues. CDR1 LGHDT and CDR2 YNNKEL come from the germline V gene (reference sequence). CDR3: CASRFTGGSLGYTF. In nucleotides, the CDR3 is TGTGCCAGCAGGTTTACAGGGGGCTCACTCGGCTACACCTTC. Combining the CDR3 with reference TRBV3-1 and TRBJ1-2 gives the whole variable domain DTAVSQTPKYLVTQMGNDKSIKCEQNLGHDTMYWYKQDSKKFLKIMFSYNNKELIINETVPNRFSPKSPDKAHLNLHINSLELGDSAVYFCASRFTGGSLGYTFGSGTRLTVV.

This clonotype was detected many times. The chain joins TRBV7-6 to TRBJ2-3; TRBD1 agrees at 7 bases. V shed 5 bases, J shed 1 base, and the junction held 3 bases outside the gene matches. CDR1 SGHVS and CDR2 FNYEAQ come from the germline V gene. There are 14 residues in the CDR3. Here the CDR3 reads CASSRQGGTDTQYF. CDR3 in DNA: TGTGCCAGCAGCCGTCAGGGGGGCACAGATACGCAGTATTTT.

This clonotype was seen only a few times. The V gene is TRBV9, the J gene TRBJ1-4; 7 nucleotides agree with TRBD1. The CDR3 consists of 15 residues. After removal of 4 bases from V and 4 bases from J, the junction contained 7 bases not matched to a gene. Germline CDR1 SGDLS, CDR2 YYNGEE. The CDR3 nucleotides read TGTGCCAGCAGCCGGACGGACAGGCTTAATGAAAAACTGTTTTTT. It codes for CASSRTDRLNEKLFF.

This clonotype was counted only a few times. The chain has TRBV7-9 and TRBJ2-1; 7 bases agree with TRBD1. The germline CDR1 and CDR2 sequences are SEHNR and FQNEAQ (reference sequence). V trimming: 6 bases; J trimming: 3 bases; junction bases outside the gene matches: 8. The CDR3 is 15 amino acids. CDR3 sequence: CASSRDRANYNEQFF. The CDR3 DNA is TGTGCCAGCAGTCGAGACAGGGCAAACTACAATGAGCAGTTCTTC.

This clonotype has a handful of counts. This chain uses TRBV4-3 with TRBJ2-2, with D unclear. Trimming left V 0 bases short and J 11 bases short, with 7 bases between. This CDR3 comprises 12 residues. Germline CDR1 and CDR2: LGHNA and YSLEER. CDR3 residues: CASSQDPKELFF. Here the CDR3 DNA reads TGCGCCAGCAGCCAAGATCCGAAAGAGCTGTTTTTT.

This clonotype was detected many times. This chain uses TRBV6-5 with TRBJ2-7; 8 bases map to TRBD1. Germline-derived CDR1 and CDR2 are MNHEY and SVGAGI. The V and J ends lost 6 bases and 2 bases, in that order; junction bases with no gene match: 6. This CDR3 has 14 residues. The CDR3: CASSSGQGAYEQYV. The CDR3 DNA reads TGTGCCAGCAGCTCAGGACAGGGCGCCTACGAGCAGTACGTC.

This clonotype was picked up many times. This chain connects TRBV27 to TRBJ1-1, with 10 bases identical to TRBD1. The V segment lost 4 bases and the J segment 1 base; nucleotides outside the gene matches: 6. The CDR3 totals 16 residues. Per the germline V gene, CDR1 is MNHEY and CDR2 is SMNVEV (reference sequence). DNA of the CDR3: TGTGCCAGCAGTTCCAGGACAGGGGGGAGGAACACTGAAGCTTTCTTT. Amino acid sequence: CASSSRTGGRNTEAFF.

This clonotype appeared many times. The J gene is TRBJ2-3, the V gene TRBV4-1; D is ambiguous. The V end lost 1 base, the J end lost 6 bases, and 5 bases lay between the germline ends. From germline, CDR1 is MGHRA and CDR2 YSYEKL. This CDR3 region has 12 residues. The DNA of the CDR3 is TGCGCCAGCAGCCAAGCCCCCGATACGCAGTATTTT. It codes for CASSQAPDTQYF.

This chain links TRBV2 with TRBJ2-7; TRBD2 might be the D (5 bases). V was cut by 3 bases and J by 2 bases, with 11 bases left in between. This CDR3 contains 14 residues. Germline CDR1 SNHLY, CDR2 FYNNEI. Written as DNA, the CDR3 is TGTGCCAGCAGTGATTCCGGGGTACCCTACGAGCAGTACGTC. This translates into CASSDSGVPYEQYV.

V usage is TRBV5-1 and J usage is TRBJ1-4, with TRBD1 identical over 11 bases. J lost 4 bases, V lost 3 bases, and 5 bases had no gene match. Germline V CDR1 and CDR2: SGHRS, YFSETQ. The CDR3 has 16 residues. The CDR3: CASSWGQGVGNEKLFF. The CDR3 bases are TGCGCCAGCAGCTGGGGACAGGGGGTTGGTAATGAAAAACTGTTTTTT.

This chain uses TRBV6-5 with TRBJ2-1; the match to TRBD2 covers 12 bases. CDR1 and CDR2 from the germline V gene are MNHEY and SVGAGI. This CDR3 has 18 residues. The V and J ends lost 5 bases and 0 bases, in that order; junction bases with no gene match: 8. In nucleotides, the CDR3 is TGTGCCAGCAGTCACAATCTAGCGGGGGGGAGCTCCTACAATGAGCAGTTCTTC. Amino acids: CASSHNLAGGSSYNEQFF.

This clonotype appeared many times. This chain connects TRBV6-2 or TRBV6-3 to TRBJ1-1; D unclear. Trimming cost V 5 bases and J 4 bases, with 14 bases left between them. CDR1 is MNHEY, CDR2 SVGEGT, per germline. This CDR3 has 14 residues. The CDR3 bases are TGTGCCAGCAGTGCGGTCCCCGGGCCCACTGAAGCTTTCTTT. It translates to CASSAVPGPTEAFF.

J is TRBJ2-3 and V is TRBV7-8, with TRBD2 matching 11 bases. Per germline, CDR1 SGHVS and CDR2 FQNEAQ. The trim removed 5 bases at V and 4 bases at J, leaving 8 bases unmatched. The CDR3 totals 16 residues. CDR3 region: CASSPQRLAGPDTQYF. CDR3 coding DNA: TGTGCCAGCAGCCCCCAGAGACTAGCGGGACCAGATACGCAGTATTTT.

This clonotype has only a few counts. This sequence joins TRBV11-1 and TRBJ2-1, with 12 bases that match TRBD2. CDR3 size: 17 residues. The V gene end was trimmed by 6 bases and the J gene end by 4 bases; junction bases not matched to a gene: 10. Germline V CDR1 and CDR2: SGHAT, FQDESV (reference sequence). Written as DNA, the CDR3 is TGTGCCAGCAGGAGGGCTAGCGGGGGGGCCATTTACAATGAGCAGTTCTTC. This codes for CASRRASGGAIYNEQFF.

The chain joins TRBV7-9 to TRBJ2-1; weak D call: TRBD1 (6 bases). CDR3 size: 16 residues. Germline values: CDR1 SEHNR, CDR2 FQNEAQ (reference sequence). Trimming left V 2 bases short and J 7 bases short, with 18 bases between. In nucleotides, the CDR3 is TGTGCCAGCAGCTTAAGGGGTGTGGCAGGGGAGAATGAGCAGTTCTTC. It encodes CASSLRGVAGENEQFF.

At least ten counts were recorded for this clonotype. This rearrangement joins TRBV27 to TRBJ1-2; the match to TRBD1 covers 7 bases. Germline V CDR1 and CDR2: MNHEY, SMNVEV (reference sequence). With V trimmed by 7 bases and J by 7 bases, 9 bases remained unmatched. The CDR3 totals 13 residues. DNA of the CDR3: TGTGCCAGCAAACCAGGGGGTGCTTTTGGCTACACCTTC. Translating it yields CASKPGGAFGYTF.

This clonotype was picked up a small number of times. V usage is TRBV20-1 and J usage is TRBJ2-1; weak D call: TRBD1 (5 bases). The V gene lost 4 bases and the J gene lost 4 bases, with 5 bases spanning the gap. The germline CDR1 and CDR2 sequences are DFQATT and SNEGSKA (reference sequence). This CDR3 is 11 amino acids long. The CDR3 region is CSAKGYNEQFF. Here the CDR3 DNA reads TGCAGTGCTAAGGGGTACAATGAGCAGTTCTTC.

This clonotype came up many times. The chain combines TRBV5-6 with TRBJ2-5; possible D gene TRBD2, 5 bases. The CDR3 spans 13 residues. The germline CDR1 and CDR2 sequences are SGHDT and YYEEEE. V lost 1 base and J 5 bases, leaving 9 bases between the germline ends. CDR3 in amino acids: CASSLTSVETQYF. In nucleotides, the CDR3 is TGTGCCAGCAGCTTGACTAGTGTGGAGACCCAGTACTTC.

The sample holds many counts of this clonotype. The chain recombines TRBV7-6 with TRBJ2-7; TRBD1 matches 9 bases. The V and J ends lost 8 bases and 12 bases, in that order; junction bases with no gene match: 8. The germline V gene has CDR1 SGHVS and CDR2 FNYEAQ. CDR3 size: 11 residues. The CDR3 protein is CASGGQGRLYF. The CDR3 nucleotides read TGTGCCAGCGGGGGACAGGGTCGTCTGTACTTC.

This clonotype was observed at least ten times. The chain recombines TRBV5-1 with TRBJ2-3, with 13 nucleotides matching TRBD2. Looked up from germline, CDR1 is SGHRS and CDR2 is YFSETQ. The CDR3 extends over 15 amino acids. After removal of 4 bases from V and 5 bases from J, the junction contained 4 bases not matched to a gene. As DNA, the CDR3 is TGCGCCAGCAGCGCGGGACTAGCGGGGATAGATACGCAGTATTTT. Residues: CASSAGLAGIDTQYF.